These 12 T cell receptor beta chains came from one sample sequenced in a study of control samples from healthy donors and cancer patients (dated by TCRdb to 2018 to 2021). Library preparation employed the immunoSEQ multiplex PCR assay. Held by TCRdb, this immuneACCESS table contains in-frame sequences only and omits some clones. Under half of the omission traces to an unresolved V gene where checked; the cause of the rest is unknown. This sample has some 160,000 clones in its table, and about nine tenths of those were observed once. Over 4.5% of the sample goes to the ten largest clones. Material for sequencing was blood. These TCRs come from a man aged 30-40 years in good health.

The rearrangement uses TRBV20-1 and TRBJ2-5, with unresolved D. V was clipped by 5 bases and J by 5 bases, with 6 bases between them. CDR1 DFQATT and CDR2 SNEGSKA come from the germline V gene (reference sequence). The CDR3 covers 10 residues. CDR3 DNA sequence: TGCAGTGCTCCCTGGGAGACCCAGTACTTC. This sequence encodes CSAPWETQYF.

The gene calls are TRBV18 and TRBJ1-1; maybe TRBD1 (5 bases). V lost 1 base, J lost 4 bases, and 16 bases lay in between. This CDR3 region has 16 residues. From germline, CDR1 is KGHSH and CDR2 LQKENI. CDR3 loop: CASSPLREPGATEAFF. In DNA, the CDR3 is TGTGCCAGCTCACCACTCCGGGAACCTGGGGCCACTGAAGCTTTCTTT. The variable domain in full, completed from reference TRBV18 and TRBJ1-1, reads NAGVMQNPRHLVRRRGQEARLRCSPMKGHSHVYWYRQLPEEGLKFMVYLQKENIIDESGMPKERFSAEFPKEGPSILRIQQVVRGDSAAYFCASSPLREPGATEAFFGQGTRLTVV.

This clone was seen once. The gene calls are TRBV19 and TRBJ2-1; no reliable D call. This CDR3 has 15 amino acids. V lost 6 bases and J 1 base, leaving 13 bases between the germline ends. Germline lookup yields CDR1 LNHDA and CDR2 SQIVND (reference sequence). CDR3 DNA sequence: TGTGCCAGTAGCGCGGACCAAATTTCCTACAATGAGCAGTTCTTC. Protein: CASSADQISYNEQFF.

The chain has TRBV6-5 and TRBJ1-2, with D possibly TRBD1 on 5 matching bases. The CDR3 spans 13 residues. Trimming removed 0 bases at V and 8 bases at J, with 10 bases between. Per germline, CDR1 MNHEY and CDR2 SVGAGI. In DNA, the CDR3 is TGTGCCAGCAGTTACTCTGGGGGGGACGGCTACACCTTC. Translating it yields CASSYSGGDGYTF.

CDR3 DNA: TGTGCCAGCAGTCCCCCCGGGACAGGGGTTACGTACGAGCAGTACTTC. Translation: CASSPPGTGVTYEQYF. The chain employs TRBV25-1 and TRBJ2-7, with 10 bases lining up with TRBD1. Looked up from germline, CDR1 is MGHDK and CDR2 is SYGVNS. The CDR3 totals 16 residues. Losses at the gene ends were 5 bases for V and 4 bases for J; bases not matched to a gene: 11.

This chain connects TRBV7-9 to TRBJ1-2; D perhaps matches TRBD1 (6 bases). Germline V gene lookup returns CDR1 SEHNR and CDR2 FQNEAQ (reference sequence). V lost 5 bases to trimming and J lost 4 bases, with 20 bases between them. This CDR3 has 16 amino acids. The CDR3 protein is CASSPTMRTAGYGYTF. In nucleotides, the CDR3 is TGTGCCAGCAGCCCAACTATGAGGACAGCCGGCTATGGCTACACCTTC. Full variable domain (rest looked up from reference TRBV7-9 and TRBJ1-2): DTGVSQNPRHKITKRGQNVTFRCDPISEHNRLYWYRQTLGQGPEFLTYFQNEAQLEKSRLLSDRFSAERPKGSFSTLEIQRTEQGDSAMYLCASSPTMRTAGYGYTFGSGTRLTVV.

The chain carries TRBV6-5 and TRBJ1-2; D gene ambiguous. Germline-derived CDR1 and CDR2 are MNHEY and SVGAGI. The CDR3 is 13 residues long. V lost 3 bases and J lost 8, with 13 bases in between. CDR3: CASSYGIKGGYTF. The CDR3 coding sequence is TGTGCCAGCAGTTATGGCATTAAGGGCGGCTACACCTTC.

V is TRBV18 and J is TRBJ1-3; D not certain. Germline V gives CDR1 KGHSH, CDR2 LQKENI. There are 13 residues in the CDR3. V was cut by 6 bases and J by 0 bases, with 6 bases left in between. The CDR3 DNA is TGTGCCAGCTCCGCGGGCTCTGGAAACACCATATATTTT. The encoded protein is CASSAGSGNTIYF.

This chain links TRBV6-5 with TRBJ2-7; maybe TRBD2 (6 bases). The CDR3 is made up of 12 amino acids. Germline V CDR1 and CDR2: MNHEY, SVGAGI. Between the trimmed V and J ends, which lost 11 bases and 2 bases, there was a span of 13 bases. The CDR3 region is CAGGTSPYEQYF. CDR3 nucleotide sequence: TGTGCCGGCGGGACGTCACCCTACGAGCAGTACTTC.

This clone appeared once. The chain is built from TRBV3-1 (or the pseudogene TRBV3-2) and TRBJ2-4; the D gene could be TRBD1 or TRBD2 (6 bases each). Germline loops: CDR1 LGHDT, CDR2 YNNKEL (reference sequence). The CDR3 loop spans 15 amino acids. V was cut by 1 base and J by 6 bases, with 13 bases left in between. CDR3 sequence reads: CASSQGRGRGNIQYF. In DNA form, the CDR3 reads TGTGCCAGCAGCCAAGGACGGGGGCGGGGAAACATTCAGTACTTC.

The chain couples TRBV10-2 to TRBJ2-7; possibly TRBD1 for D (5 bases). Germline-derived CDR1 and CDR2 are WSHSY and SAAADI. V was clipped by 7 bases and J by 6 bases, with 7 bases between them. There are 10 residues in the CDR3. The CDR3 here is CASKDIEQYF. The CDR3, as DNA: TGCGCCAGCAAGGACATCGAGCAGTACTTC.

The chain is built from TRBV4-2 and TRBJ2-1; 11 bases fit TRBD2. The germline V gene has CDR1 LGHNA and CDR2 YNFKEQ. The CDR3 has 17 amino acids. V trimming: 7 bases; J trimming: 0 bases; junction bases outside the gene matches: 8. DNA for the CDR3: TGTGCCAGCAACCGGGGACTAGCGGAGAGCTCCTACAATGAGCAGTTCTTC. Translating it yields CASNRGLAESSYNEQFF.